This TCR beta chain derives from a study of follicular helper T cells after annual influenza vaccination. As for the study in general: Across the 2013-2014, 2014-2015 and 2015-2016 vaccination seasons, some subjects were resampled.

This clone has a handful of counts. The time point is: 2013-2014 season, 7 days after vaccination. Assay used: immunoSEQ multiplex PCR; TCRdb lists only in-frame clones, some missing. Of approximately 8,700 clones in the sample, nearly 85% were seen once. The material was CXCR5+ CD38- circulating T follicular helper cells from blood, obtained 7 days after influenza vaccination. As to subset: circulating Tfh, non-naive CD4+CXCR5+PD-1+ (ICOS+CD38+ or ICOS-CD38-). This sequence originates from an adult who received the influenza vaccine.

CDR3 DNA sequence: TGTGCCAGCAGCTTAGAGGCGAGGTCACCCCTCCACTTT. It is translated as CASSLEARSPLHF. The rearrangement uses TRBV11-2 and TRBJ1-6; no definite D call. V was pared by 0 bases and J by 10 bases, with 7 bases between. This CDR3 contains 13 residues. CDR1 and CDR2 from the germline V gene are SGHAT and FQNNGV.